This TCR beta chain was recorded in a study of response to subunit inactivated influenza vaccine. Whole-study results and caveats: There was a suggestion from the authors that each seasonal influenza vaccination recruits few new T cells.

The CDR3 consists of 13 residues. Germline CDR1 SQVTM, CDR2 ANQGSEA. The V and J ends lost 7 bases and 0 bases respectively, with 10 bases between them. This clonotype appeared many times. The target antigen is unknown. TCRdb itself ran the RT-PCR reads through MiXCR, one entry per CDR3 protein. The sample lists about 700,000 distinct CDR3 sequences, about 15% occurring once. The sequence came from a man aged 45-65 years who received an inactivated influenza vaccine. Sequences were derived from PBMCs from blood, sampled 14 to 15 days before vaccination. The V call is TRBV29-1, the J call TRBJ2-1; a weak D match, TRBD1 (5 bases). In DNA form, the CDR3 reads TGCAGCGCTACAGGTAGCTCCTACAATGAGCAGTTCTTC. Protein sequence: CSATGSSYNEQFF.